The rows below give T cell receptor beta chains drawn from one sample of a study of blood T cell repertoires in COVID-19. Data came from immunoSEQ multiplex PCR; TCRdb stores just in-frame clones and leaves some out. Among over 200,000 clones listed, around four fifths were seen once. The specimen was peripheral blood. These receptor sequences come from a man older than 75 with acute or convalescent COVID-19. CDR3s include the opening cysteine and the closing phenylalanine or tryptophan. Fields, in order: CDR3 length, V gene, clone size, J gene, D gene, CDR3 DNA, CDR3 protein. The D gene is left open where the match is weak. Clone size is given for some rows only: seen once, a few or many times, or a class if the clone is expanded.

cdr3_length: 16; v_call: TRBV5-3; clone_size: -; j_call: TRBJ2-7; d_call: -; cdr3_nt: TGTGCCAGAAGCCGGACTGGGTGGAGGGACTGCTACGAGCAGTACTTC; cdr3_aa: CARSRTGWRDCYEQYF
cdr3_length: 15; v_call: TRBV3-1/TRBV3-2; clone_size: once; j_call: TRBJ2-2; d_call: TRBD2; cdr3_nt: TGTGCCAGCAGCTTGGGACTAACGAACACCGGGGAGCTGTTTTTT; cdr3_aa: CASSLGLTNTGELFF
cdr3_length: 14; v_call: TRBV9; clone_size: -; j_call: TRBJ2-3; d_call: -; cdr3_nt: TGTGCCAGCAGCGTAGCGGCTAGATTAAATACGCAGTATTTT; cdr3_aa: CASSVAARLNTQYF
cdr3_length: 13; v_call: TRBV3-1/TRBV3-2; clone_size: -; j_call: TRBJ2-5; d_call: -; cdr3_nt: TGTGCCAGCAGCCAATGGGAGTTCGGGACCCAGTACTTC; cdr3_aa: CASSQWEFGTQYF
cdr3_length: 14; v_call: TRBV27; clone_size: -; j_call: TRBJ1-6; d_call: -; cdr3_nt: TGTGCCAGCAGTTCCAGGGTGGTGCAGTCACCCCTCCACTTT; cdr3_aa: CASSSRVVQSPLHF
cdr3_length: 16; v_call: TRBV7-8; clone_size: -; j_call: TRBJ1-2; d_call: TRBD1; cdr3_nt: TGTGCCAGCAGCCCCGGGGACAGGCGAGAGTTCTATGGCTACACCTTC; cdr3_aa: CASSPGDRREFYGYTF
cdr3_length: 16; v_call: TRBV9; clone_size: -; j_call: TRBJ2-3; d_call: -; cdr3_nt: TGTGCCAGCAGCGTAGGAGGGGGGGGTCTCACAGATACGCAGTATTTT; cdr3_aa: CASSVGGGGLTDTQYF
cdr3_length: 14; v_call: TRBV30; clone_size: -; j_call: TRBJ1-2; d_call: -; cdr3_nt: TGTGCCTGGAGTGGTGGCTCTTCAGGTGATGGCTACACCTTC; cdr3_aa: CAWSGGSSGDGYTF
cdr3_length: 16; v_call: TRBV18; clone_size: -; j_call: TRBJ1-1; d_call: TRBD1; cdr3_nt: TGTGCCAGCTCACCTAACAGACAGGGGATGAACACTGAAGCTTTCTTT; cdr3_aa: CASSPNRQGMNTEAFF
cdr3_length: 16; v_call: TRBV19; clone_size: -; j_call: TRBJ1-4; d_call: TRBD1; cdr3_nt: TGTGCCAGTAGTACCAGGGACAGTGCAACTAATGAAAAACTGTTTTTT; cdr3_aa: CASSTRDSATNEKLFF
cdr3_length: 16; v_call: TRBV11-2; clone_size: few; j_call: TRBJ2-1; d_call: TRBD2; cdr3_nt: TGTGCCAGCAGCGTCGGGACTAGCAACTACTACAATGAGCAGTTCTTC; cdr3_aa: CASSVGTSNYYNEQFF
cdr3_length: 15; v_call: TRBV15; clone_size: -; j_call: TRBJ2-2; d_call: TRBD1; cdr3_nt: TGTGCCACCAGCCTTGACAGGGGTACCACCGGGGAGCTGTTTTTT; cdr3_aa: CATSLDRGTTGELFF
cdr3_length: 17; v_call: TRBV4-2; clone_size: -; j_call: TRBJ2-1; d_call: TRBD2; cdr3_nt: TGTGCCAGCAGCCAAGACCAGGGGACTAGCGGGAGGGCCGCGCAGTTCTTC; cdr3_aa: CASSQDQGTSGRAAQFF
cdr3_length: 17; v_call: TRBV28; clone_size: -; j_call: TRBJ1-4; d_call: -; cdr3_nt: TGTGCCAGCAGTTTTCTCTCCTACTGGGGCCAAAATGAAAAACTGTTTTTT; cdr3_aa: CASSFLSYWGQNEKLFF
cdr3_length: 13; v_call: TRBV19; clone_size: medium-sized; j_call: TRBJ1-4; d_call: TRBD1; cdr3_nt: TGTGCCGCCGGTAGACAGGGGAATGAAAAACTGTTTTTT; cdr3_aa: CAAGRQGNEKLFF
cdr3_length: 15; v_call: TRBV19; clone_size: -; j_call: TRBJ1-4; d_call: -; cdr3_nt: TGTGCCAGTAGTCCGCGGGACGGTGGAAATGAAAAACTGTTTTTT; cdr3_aa: CASSPRDGGNEKLFF
cdr3_length: 13; v_call: TRBV12-3/TRBV12-4; clone_size: -; j_call: TRBJ1-5; d_call: -; cdr3_nt: TGTGCCAGCATGCAGGGTTCAGATCAGCCCCAGCATTTT; cdr3_aa: CASMQGSDQPQHF
cdr3_length: 17; v_call: TRBV6-1; clone_size: few; j_call: TRBJ1-3; d_call: -; cdr3_nt: TGTGCCAGCAGTGAAGCCCCACGACAGATCTCTGGAAACACCATATATTTT; cdr3_aa: CASSEAPRQISGNTIYF
cdr3_length: 14; v_call: TRBV6-2/TRBV6-3; clone_size: -; j_call: TRBJ2-2; d_call: -; cdr3_nt: TGTGCCAGCAGTTGGACAGCGAACACCGGGGAGCTGTTTTTT; cdr3_aa: CASSWTANTGELFF
cdr3_length: 14; v_call: TRBV20-1; clone_size: -; j_call: TRBJ1-1; d_call: -; cdr3_nt: TGCAGTGCTAGTGTCGCGGGGGGAAACACTGAAGCTTTCTTT; cdr3_aa: CSASVAGGNTEAFF
cdr3_length: 15; v_call: TRBV18; clone_size: -; j_call: TRBJ2-5; d_call: TRBD1; cdr3_nt: TGTGCCAGCTCACCGGGACAGGGGGTACAAGAGACCCAGTACTTC; cdr3_aa: CASSPGQGVQETQYF
cdr3_length: 14; v_call: TRBV2; clone_size: -; j_call: TRBJ1-5; d_call: TRBD1; cdr3_nt: TGTGCCAGCAGTCCGACAGGGGGGGGACAGCCCCAGCATTTT; cdr3_aa: CASSPTGGGQPQHF
cdr3_length: 20; v_call: TRBV24-1; clone_size: -; j_call: TRBJ2-3; d_call: -; cdr3_nt: TGTGCCACCAGTGGATGGGACAGGGTCCTTAGCGGGAGAAGTTCAGATACGCAGTATTTT; cdr3_aa: CATSGWDRVLSGRSSDTQYF
cdr3_length: 15; v_call: TRBV18; clone_size: -; j_call: TRBJ2-5; d_call: TRBD1; cdr3_nt: TGTGCCAGCTCACCAACCGGGACAGGAGGCGAGACCCAGTACTTC; cdr3_aa: CASSPTGTGGETQYF
cdr3_length: 16; v_call: TRBV11-2; clone_size: -; j_call: TRBJ2-3; d_call: TRBD1; cdr3_nt: TGTGCCAGCAGCTTAGGGGCCGGGACAGGGGTGGATACGCAGTATTTT; cdr3_aa: CASSLGAGTGVDTQYF
cdr3_length: 17; v_call: TRBV11-2; clone_size: -; j_call: TRBJ2-3; d_call: TRBD1; cdr3_nt: TGTGCCAGCAGCTTAGGGTGGACAGGGGGCATTTGGGATACGCAGTATTTT; cdr3_aa: CASSLGWTGGIWDTQYF
cdr3_length: 15; v_call: TRBV7-2; clone_size: -; j_call: TRBJ1-5; d_call: -; cdr3_nt: TGTGCCAGCAGCTTAGACGGGACTCGGGTAGAGCCCCAGCATTTT; cdr3_aa: CASSLDGTRVEPQHF
cdr3_length: 15; v_call: TRBV19; clone_size: -; j_call: TRBJ1-1; d_call: -; cdr3_nt: TGTGCCAGTAGTATAGTCCCGCAGGGGTGGACTGAAGCTTTCTTT; cdr3_aa: CASSIVPQGWTEAFF
cdr3_length: 18; v_call: TRBV4-1; clone_size: -; j_call: TRBJ1-4; d_call: TRBD1; cdr3_nt: TGCGCCAGCAGCCAAAAGGGGGGGTCGACAGGGGGTAGGGAAAAACTGTTTTTT; cdr3_aa: CASSQKGGSTGGREKLFF
cdr3_length: 12; v_call: TRBV7-9; clone_size: -; j_call: TRBJ2-7; d_call: -; cdr3_nt: TGTGCCAGCAGCTTACAGGCCTACGAGCAGTACTTC; cdr3_aa: CASSLQAYEQYF
cdr3_length: 13; v_call: TRBV7-2; clone_size: -; j_call: TRBJ1-2; d_call: -; cdr3_nt: TGTGCCAGCAGCCGTGACAGATTAGATGGCTACACCTTC; cdr3_aa: CASSRDRLDGYTF
cdr3_length: 18; v_call: TRBV5-4; clone_size: -; j_call: TRBJ2-3; d_call: TRBD2; cdr3_nt: TGTGCCAGCAGCTTGCGGTGGACTAGCGGGGGGGACACAGATACGCAGTATTTT; cdr3_aa: CASSLRWTSGGDTDTQYF
cdr3_length: 18; v_call: TRBV9; clone_size: -; j_call: TRBJ2-3; d_call: TRBD1; cdr3_nt: TGTGCCAGCAGCCCAACAGGGGGACTCGCCCTAGGCACAGATACGCAGTATTTT; cdr3_aa: CASSPTGGLALGTDTQYF
cdr3_length: 15; v_call: TRBV5-1; clone_size: -; j_call: TRBJ2-1; d_call: TRBD2; cdr3_nt: TGCGCCAGCAGCCGCACACTAGCGGAAAACAATGAGCAGTTCTTC; cdr3_aa: CASSRTLAENNEQFF
cdr3_length: 13; v_call: TRBV7-8; clone_size: few; j_call: TRBJ1-3; d_call: -; cdr3_nt: TGTGCCAGCAGCCTCGCAGGGGGAAACACCATATATTTT; cdr3_aa: CASSLAGGNTIYF
cdr3_length: 17; v_call: TRBV3-1/TRBV3-2; clone_size: -; j_call: TRBJ1-4; d_call: -; cdr3_nt: TGTGCCAGCAGCCCCCGGGAGGGGTTAGTTGCTAATGAAAAACTGTTTTTT; cdr3_aa: CASSPREGLVANEKLFF
cdr3_length: 15; v_call: TRBV7-8; clone_size: many; j_call: TRBJ1-6; d_call: TRBD1; cdr3_nt: TGTGCCAGCAGCTTCCGGACAGGGTCTAATTCACCCCTCCACTTT; cdr3_aa: CASSFRTGSNSPLHF
cdr3_length: 15; v_call: TRBV7-6; clone_size: -; j_call: TRBJ2-7; d_call: -; cdr3_nt: TGTGCCAGCAGCCGGACACCGAATTTATCCTACGAGCAGTACTTC; cdr3_aa: CASSRTPNLSYEQYF
cdr3_length: 18; v_call: TRBV2; clone_size: -; j_call: TRBJ2-4; d_call: TRBD2; cdr3_nt: TGTGCCAGCAGGACTGGCGGGAGTGGGCCCTTAGCCAAAAACATTCAGTACTTC; cdr3_aa: CASRTGGSGPLAKNIQYF